One and the same sample provided the 15 T cell receptor beta chains below, sequenced in a study of PD-1 blockade in classical Hodgkin lymphoma. The assay was immunoSEQ multiplex PCR, and TCRdb's table has in-frame clones only and misses some. The sample lists about 35,000 clones, 75% to 90% seen once, with about 0.22% in the top ten. Regarding time point: newly diagnosed, previously untreated cHL patient sample. Thawed PBMCs were the source of CD4+ T cells, purified by magnetic negative selection. Sequencing used CD4+ T cells from blood. The receptors originated from a human donor with classical Hodgkin lymphoma.

The rearrangement joins TRBV29-1 to TRBJ2-2; TRBD2 matches 7 bases. V lost 4 bases and J lost 5; bases outside the gene matches: 10. CDR3 length: 15 residues. CDR1 is SQVTM, CDR2 ANQGSEA, per germline. The CDR3 DNA is TGCAGCGTTGGGTGGCTATCAGCGGGAACCGGGGAGCTGTTTTTT. Translated: CSVGWLSAGTGELFF.

This chain connects TRBV18 to TRBJ1-4; 8 bases are a match to TRBD1. Trimming took 4 bases from V and 6 from J; bases not matched to a gene: 7. From germline, CDR1 is KGHSH and CDR2 LQKENI. The CDR3 extends over 15 amino acids. The CDR3 is CASSLGTGSHEKLFF. CDR3 DNA: TGTGCCAGCTCACTCGGGACAGGAAGTCATGAAAAACTGTTTTTT.

J is TRBJ1-5 and V is TRBV19; D remains unclear. This CDR3 has 15 residues. CDR1 and CDR2 (germline): LNHDA, SQIVND (reference sequence). With 0 bases removed from V and 4 bases from J, the gap between germline ends came to 10 bases. The CDR3 reads CASSIEAQQNQPQHF. Written as DNA, the CDR3 is TGTGCCAGTAGTATAGAGGCCCAGCAAAATCAGCCCCAGCATTTT.

This clone was counted a few times. The rearrangement joins TRBV2 to TRBJ2-6; 9 nucleotides align to TRBD1. Germline lookup yields CDR1 SNHLY and CDR2 FYNNEI. The CDR3 has 16 residues. The ends lost 11 bases at V and 0 bases at J; junction bases unmatched: 8. The CDR3 nucleotides are TGTGCCGGGGGGACAGGGCTCCTCTCTGGGGCCAACGTCCTGACTTTC. Translation: CAGGTGLLSGANVLTF.

This clone was seen only once. The V and J genes are TRBV30 and TRBJ1-2; D gene uncertain. The germline V gene has CDR1 GTSNPN and CDR2 SVGIG (reference sequence). The V end was cut by 5 bases, the J end by 0 bases, with 16 bases between. This CDR3 is built from 15 residues. The CDR3 DNA reads TGTGCCTGGGCCCCTGGGAAAGGCACTAACTATGGCTACACCTTC. Its translation: CAWAPGKGTNYGYTF. Combining the CDR3 with reference TRBV30 and TRBJ1-2 gives the whole variable domain SQTIHQWPATLVQPVGSPLSLECTVEGTSNPNLYWYRQAAGRGLQLLFYSVGIGQISSEVPQNLSASRPQDRQFILSSKKLLLSDSGFYLCAWAPGKGTNYGYTFGSGTRLTVV.

This chain joins TRBV5-4 and TRBJ2-2; perhaps TRBD1 as D (5 bases). Germline V gene sequence: CDR1 SGHNT, CDR2 YYREEE (reference sequence). V lost 0 bases and J 0 bases, leaving 6 bases between the germline ends. CDR3 length equals 15 residues. The CDR3 is CASSLEGPNTGELFF. CDR3 coding DNA: TGTGCCAGCAGCTTGGAGGGGCCGAACACCGGGGAGCTGTTTTTT.

V gene TRBV7-9 combines with J gene TRBJ2-1, with TRBD1 as a possible D gene (7 bases). The V gene's germline CDR1 is SEHNR and CDR2 FQNEAQ (reference sequence). The CDR3 is 14 amino acids. V lost 4 bases and J lost 9, with 16 bases in between. The DNA for the CDR3 is TGTGCCAGCAGCTCCGGAGGGGGCGAGGGTGAGCAGTTCTTC. Encoded protein: CASSSGGGEGEQFF.

The chain couples TRBV18 to TRBJ1-2; TRBD1 matches 7 bases. The CDR3 runs to 14 residues. V trimming: 4 bases; J trimming: 6 bases; junction bases outside the gene matches: 8. Germline CDR1 KGHSH, CDR2 LQKENI. The CDR3 DNA reads as TGTGCCAGCTCACTCGAACAGGGGATGGATGGCTACACCTTC. This gives the protein CASSLEQGMDGYTF. Together with reference TRBV18 and TRBJ1-2, the CDR3 gives the full variable domain: NAGVMQNPRHLVRRRGQEARLRCSPMKGHSHVYWYRQLPEEGLKFMVYLQKENIIDESGMPKERFSAEFPKEGPSILRIQQVVRGDSAAYFCASSLEQGMDGYTFGSGTRLTVV.

The rearrangement links TRBV2 to TRBJ1-1, with 7 bases matching TRBD1. CDR1 SNHLY and CDR2 FYNNEI come from the germline V gene. The CDR3 has 14 residues. Trimming removed 4 bases from V and 5 bases from J; junction bases left unmatched: 7. The CDR3 protein is CASSGHRGLTEAFF. CDR3 coding DNA: TGTGCCAGCAGTGGCCACAGGGGTTTGACTGAAGCTTTCTTT.

This clone has more than one count but fewer than ten. The chain carries TRBV5-6 and TRBJ1-2; D remains unclear. The CDR3 runs to 11 residues. Trimming pared 2 bases from V and 7 bases from J, leaving 6 bases between. CDR1 and CDR2 (germline): SGHDT, YYEEEE. CDR3 amino acids: CASSLWGGYTF. The CDR3 bases are TGTGCCAGCAGCTTATGGGGTGGCTACACCTTC.

The CDR3 region has the DNA TGCGCCAGCAGCTTGGCTAGCGGGAGCGGAGAGACCCAGTACTTC. This sequence encodes CASSLASGSGETQYF. The rearrangement joins TRBV5-1 to TRBJ2-5, with TRBD2 matching over 10 bases. The germline CDR1 and CDR2 sequences are SGHRS and YFSETQ. J was trimmed by 4 bases and V by 0 bases; bases with no gene match: 3. This CDR3 contains 15 residues.

The V gene is TRBV5-1, the J gene TRBJ2-5; possibly TRBD2 for D (5 bases). Germline values: CDR1 SGHRS, CDR2 YFSETQ. This CDR3 comprises 15 residues. The V end lost 4 bases, the J end lost 5 bases, and 18 bases lay between the germline ends. In DNA, the CDR3 is TGCGCCAGCAGCCTGGCAGGAGGAAGTGGTGAGACCCAGTACTTC. This sequence encodes CASSLAGGSGETQYF.

The chain uses TRBV5-1 and TRBJ2-3, with D perhaps matching TRBD2 (5 bases). Germline CDR1 SGHRS, CDR2 YFSETQ. V was pared by 3 bases and J by 0 bases, with 8 bases between. This CDR3 has 14 amino acids. The CDR3: CASSSEVSTDTQYF. In DNA, the CDR3 is TGCGCCAGCAGCTCGGAGGTCAGCACAGATACGCAGTATTTT.

The chain carries TRBV19 and TRBJ2-1, with a tentative D call TRBD2 (6 bases). Trimming removed 3 bases from V and 4 bases from J, with 7 bases in between. Germline CDR1 is LNHDA and CDR2 is SQIVND (reference sequence). CDR3 length: 13 amino acids. The CDR3 DNA reads TGTGCCAGTAGTATTAGCGGTTACAATGAGCAGTTCTTC. This codes for CASSISGYNEQFF.

The chain is built from TRBV4-1 and TRBJ1-3; 7 nucleotides line up with TRBD1. The CDR3 is 15 residues long. V trimming: 3 bases; J trimming: 2 bases; junction bases outside the gene matches: 4. Germline V CDR1 and CDR2: MGHRA, YSYEKL. The CDR3 protein is CASSQFDRAGNTIYF. CDR3 DNA: TGCGCCAGCAGCCAGTTCGACAGGGCTGGAAACACCATATATTTT.